These T cell receptor beta chains were read from a single sample in a study of blood T cell repertoires in COVID-19. Data came from immunoSEQ multiplex PCR; TCRdb stores just in-frame clones and leaves some out. The table includes about 250,000 clones, less than 90% detected once. The sample was PBMCs or T cells enriched from blood (not recorded which). The receptors here all came from a woman in her fifties or sixties who had recovered from COVID-19. Each CDR3 is given with its conserved first and last residue. A D gene is named only where the DNA matches it firmly. The size entry is marked missing in some rows and otherwise reads once, few, many or a size class.

clone_size j_call v_call d_call cdr3_aa cdr3_nt
NA TRBJ1-5 TRBV30 TRBD1 CAWRDRDNQPQHF TGTGCCTGGAGGGACAGGGACAATCAGCCCCAGCATTTT
NA TRBJ2-5 TRBV28 NA CASSPGGDQETQYF TGTGCCAGCAGCCCAGGCGGGGATCAAGAGACCCAGTACTTC
once TRBJ2-2 TRBV30 TRBD2 CAFYSGRGTGELFF TGTGCCTTCTATAGCGGGAGGGGTACCGGGGAGCTGTTTTTT
NA TRBJ2-2 TRBV28 TRBD1 CASKHRDRATGELFF TGTGCCAGCAAACACCGGGACAGGGCCACCGGGGAGCTGTTTTTT
once TRBJ1-1 TRBV3-1/TRBV3-2 NA CASSRGGINTEAFF TGTGCCAGCAGCCGCGGCGGCATAAACACTGAAGCTTTCTTT
NA TRBJ2-1 TRBV7-2 TRBD1 CASSGRDRVYNEQFF TGTGCCAGCAGCGGCCGGGACAGGGTGTACAATGAGCAGTTCTTC
once TRBJ2-1 TRBV21-1 NA CASSKRAGGYNEQFF TGTGCCAGCAGCAAGAGGGCAGGGGGCTACAATGAGCAGTTCTTC
once TRBJ2-3 TRBV2 NA CASKQRPGEVTDTQYF TGTGCCAGCAAACAACGTCCGGGAGAAGTCACAGATACGCAGTATTTT
NA TRBJ2-1 TRBV5-1 NA CASSPDRGTQFF TGCGCCAGCAGCCCCGATAGGGGGACCCAGTTCTTC
NA TRBJ1-1 TRBV28 NA CASNSLLHSNTEAFF TGTGCCAGCAATTCCTTACTGCACTCGAACACTGAAGCTTTCTTT
NA TRBJ1-1 TRBV7-8 NA CASSRSDSSNTEAFF TGTGCCAGCAGCCGGAGTGACAGTTCGAACACTGAAGCTTTCTTT
once TRBJ2-1 TRBV10-2 NA CASSEGRSSYNEQFF TGCGCCAGCAGTGAAGGGAGGAGCTCCTACAATGAGCAGTTCTTC
NA TRBJ1-2 TRBV24-1 NA CATSDDKTALNGPYGYTF TGTGCCACCAGTGATGATAAGACAGCGCTAAATGGACCCTATGGCTACACCTTC
NA TRBJ2-7 TRBV7-2 NA CASSLFQGQEQYF TGTGCCAGCAGCTTATTTCAGGGGCAAGAGCAGTACTTC
NA TRBJ1-1 TRBV14 NA CASSRATGGTEAFF TGTGCCAGCAGCCGGGCTACCGGGGGCACTGAAGCTTTCTTT
NA TRBJ2-1 TRBV2 NA CASSYSGEQFF TGTGCCAGCTCTTATAGCGGAGAGCAGTTCTTC
NA TRBJ1-6 TRBV28 TRBD1 CASRRLGQDNSPLHF TGTGCCAGCAGACGACTGGGACAGGATAATTCACCCCTCCACTTT
NA TRBJ2-7 TRBV28 TRBD1 CASSYGTGSYEQYF TGTGCCAGCAGCTACGGGACAGGGAGCTACGAGCAGTACTTC
NA TRBJ1-2 TRBV29-1 NA CSVEVQGMDYGYTF TGCAGCGTTGAAGTCCAGGGGATGGACTATGGCTACACCTTC
NA TRBJ2-1 TRBV7-3 TRBD2 CASNEFGTSFDEQFF TGTGCCAGCAATGAGTTCGGGACTAGCTTCGATGAGCAGTTCTTC
few TRBJ1-1 TRBV2 NA CASSYLTLDRNTEAFF TGTGCCAGCAGTTACCTTACATTGGACAGGAACACTGAAGCTTTCTTT
NA TRBJ2-7 TRBV5-4 TRBD1 CASSLAGTGYEQYF TGTGCCAGCAGCTTGGCCGGGACAGGCTACGAGCAGTACTTC
NA TRBJ2-1 TRBV5-1 NA CASSALQGINEQFF TGCGCCAGCAGCGCACTCCAGGGTATCAATGAGCAGTTCTTC